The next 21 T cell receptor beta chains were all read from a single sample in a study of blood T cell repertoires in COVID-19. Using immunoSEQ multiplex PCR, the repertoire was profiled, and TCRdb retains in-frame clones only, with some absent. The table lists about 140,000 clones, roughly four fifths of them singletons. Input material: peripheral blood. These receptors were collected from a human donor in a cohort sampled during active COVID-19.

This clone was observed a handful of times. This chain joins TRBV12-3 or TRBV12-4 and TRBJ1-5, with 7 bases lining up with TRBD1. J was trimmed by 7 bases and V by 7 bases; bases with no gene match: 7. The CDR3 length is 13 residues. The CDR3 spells CASTRGRGQPQHF. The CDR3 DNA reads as TGTGCCAGCACCCGGGGCAGGGGGCAGCCCCAGCATTTT.

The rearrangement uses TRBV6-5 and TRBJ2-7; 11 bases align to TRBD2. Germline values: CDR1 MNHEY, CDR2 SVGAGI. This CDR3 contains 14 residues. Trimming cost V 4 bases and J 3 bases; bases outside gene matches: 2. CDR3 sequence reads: CASSFTSGSYEQYF. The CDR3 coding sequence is TGTGCCAGCAGTTTTACTAGCGGGAGCTACGAGCAGTACTTC.

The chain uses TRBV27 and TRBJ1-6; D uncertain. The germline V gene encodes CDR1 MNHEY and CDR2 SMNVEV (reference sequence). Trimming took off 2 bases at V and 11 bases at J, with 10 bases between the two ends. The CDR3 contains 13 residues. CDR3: CASSLEVATPLHF. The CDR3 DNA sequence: TGTGCCAGCAGTTTAGAGGTCGCGACACCCCTCCACTTT.

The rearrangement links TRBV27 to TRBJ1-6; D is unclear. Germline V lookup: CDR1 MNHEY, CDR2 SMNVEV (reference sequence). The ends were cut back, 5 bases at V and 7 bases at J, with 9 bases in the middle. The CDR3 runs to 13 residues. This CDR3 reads CASSRIVNSPLHF. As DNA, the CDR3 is TGTGCCAGCAGTCGCATAGTAAATTCACCCCTCCACTTT.

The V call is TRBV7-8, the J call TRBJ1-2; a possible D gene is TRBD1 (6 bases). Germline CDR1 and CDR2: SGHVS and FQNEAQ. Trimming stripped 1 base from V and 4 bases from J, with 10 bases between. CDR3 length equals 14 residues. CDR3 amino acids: CASSLVTGSYGYTF. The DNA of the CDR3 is TGTGCCAGCAGCTTAGTAACAGGGAGCTATGGCTACACCTTC.

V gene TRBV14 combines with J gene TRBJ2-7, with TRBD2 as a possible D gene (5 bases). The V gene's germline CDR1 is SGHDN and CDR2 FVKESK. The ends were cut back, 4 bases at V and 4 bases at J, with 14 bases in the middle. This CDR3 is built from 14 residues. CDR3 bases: TGTGCCAGCAGCCGTTACGGGAACTCGTACGAGCAGTACTTC. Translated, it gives CASSRYGNSYEQYF.

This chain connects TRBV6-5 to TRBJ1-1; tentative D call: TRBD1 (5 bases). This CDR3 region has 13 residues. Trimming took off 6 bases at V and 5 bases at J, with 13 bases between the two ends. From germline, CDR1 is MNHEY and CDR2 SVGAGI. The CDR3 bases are TGTGCCAGCAGGGGGCCGGGTCGGACTGAAGCTTTCTTT. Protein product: CASRGPGRTEAFF.

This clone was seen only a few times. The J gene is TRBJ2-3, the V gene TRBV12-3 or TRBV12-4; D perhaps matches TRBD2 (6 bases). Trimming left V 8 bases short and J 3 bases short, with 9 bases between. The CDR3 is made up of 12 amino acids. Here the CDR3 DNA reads TGTGCCAGCCGGGGGTGGACAGATACGCAGTATTTT. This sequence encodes CASRGWTDTQYF.

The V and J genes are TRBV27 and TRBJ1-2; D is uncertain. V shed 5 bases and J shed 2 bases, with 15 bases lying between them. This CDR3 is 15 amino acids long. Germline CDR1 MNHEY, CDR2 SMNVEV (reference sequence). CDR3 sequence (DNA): TGTGCCAGCAGTAGCCTTTGGTCGGGGAACTATGGCTACACCTTC. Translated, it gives CASSSLWSGNYGYTF.

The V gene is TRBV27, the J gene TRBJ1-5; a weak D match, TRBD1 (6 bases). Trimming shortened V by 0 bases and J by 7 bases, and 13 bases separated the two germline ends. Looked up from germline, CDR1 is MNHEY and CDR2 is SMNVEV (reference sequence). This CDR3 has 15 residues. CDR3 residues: CASSLSQGLGQPQHF. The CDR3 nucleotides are TGTGCCAGCAGTTTATCCCAGGGGCTAGGGCAGCCCCAGCATTTT.

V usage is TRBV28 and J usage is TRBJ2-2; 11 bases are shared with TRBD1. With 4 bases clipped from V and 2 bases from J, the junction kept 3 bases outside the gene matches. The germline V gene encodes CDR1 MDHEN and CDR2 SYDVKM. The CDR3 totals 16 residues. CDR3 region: CASSWDRGYNTGELFF. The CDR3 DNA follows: TGTGCCAGCAGTTGGGACAGGGGGTACAACACCGGGGAGCTGTTTTTT.

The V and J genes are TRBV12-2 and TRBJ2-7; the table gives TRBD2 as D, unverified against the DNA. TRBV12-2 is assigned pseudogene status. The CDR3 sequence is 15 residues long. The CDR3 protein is CASRLVAGREYEQYF. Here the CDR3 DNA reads TGTGCAAGTCGCTTAGTCGCGGGACGGGAGTACGAGCAGTACTTC.

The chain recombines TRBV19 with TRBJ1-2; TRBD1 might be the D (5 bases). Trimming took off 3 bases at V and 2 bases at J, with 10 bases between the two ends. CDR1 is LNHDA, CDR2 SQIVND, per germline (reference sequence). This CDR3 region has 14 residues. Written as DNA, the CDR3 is TGTGCCAGTAGTATTAGGGGATCAAACTATGGCTACACCTTC. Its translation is CASSIRGSNYGYTF.

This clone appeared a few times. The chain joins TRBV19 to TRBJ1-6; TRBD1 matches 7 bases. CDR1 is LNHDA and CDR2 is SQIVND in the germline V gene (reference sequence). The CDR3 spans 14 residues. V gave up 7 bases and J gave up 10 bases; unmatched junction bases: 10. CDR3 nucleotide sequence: TGTGCCAGTATCGGCCCGACAGGGACCTCACCCCTCCACTTT. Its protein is CASIGPTGTSPLHF. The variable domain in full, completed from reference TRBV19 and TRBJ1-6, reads DGGITQSPKYLFRKEGQNVTLSCEQNLNHDAMYWYRQDPGQGLRLIYYSQIVNDFQKGDIAEGYSVSREKKESFPLTVTSAQKNPTAFYLCASIGPTGTSPLHFGNGTRLTVT.

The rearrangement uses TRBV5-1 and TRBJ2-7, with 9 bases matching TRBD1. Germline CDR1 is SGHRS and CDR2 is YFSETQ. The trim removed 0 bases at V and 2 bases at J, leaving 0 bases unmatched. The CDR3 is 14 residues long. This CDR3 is CASSLGDRAYEQYF. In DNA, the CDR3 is TGCGCCAGCAGCTTGGGGGACAGGGCCTACGAGCAGTACTTC.

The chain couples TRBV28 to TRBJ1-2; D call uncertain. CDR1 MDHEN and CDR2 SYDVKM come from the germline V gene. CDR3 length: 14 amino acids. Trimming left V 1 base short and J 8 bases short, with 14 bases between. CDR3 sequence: CASSLSGLLYGYTF. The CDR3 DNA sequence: TGTGCCAGCAGTTTATCCGGACTCCTCTACGGCTACACCTTC.

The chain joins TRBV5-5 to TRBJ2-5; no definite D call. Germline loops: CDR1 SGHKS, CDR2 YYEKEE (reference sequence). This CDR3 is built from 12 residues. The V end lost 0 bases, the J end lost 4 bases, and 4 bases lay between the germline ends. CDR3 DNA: TGTGCCAGCAGCTTGGCTCGAGAGACCCAGTACTTC. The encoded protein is CASSLARETQYF.

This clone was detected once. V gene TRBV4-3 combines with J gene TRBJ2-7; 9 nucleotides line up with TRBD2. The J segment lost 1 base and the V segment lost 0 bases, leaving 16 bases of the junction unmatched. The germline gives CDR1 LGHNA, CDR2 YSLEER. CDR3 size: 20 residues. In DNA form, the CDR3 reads TGCGCCAGCAGCCAAGATCCCGGGGCAGCGGGAGGCCTCAGGTCCTACGAGCAGTACTTC. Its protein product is CASSQDPGAAGGLRSYEQYF.

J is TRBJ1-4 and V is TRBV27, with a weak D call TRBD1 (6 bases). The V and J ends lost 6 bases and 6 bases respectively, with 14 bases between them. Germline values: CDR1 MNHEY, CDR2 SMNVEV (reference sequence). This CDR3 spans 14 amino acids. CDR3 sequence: CASSPQGFDEKLFF. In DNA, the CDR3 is TGTGCCAGCAGCCCGCAGGGGTTTGATGAAAAACTGTTTTTT.

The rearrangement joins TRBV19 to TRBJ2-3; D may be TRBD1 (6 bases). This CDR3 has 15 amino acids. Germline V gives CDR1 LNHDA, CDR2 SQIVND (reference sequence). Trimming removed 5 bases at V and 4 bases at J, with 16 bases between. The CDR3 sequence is CASSVYRERPDTQYF. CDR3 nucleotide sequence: TGTGCCAGTAGTGTTTACAGGGAAAGGCCAGATACGCAGTATTTT.

The CDR3, as DNA: TGTGCCAGCTCTGCCCGGACTAGCCCCACCTACGAGCAGTACTTC. It specifies CASSARTSPTYEQYF. The rearrangement uses TRBV18 and TRBJ2-7; 8 bases are shared with TRBD2. The V gene's germline CDR1 is KGHSH and CDR2 LQKENI. The junction had 9 bases not matched to a gene; V was cut back by 6 bases and J by 2 bases. The CDR3 totals 15 residues.